Shown below are 23 T cell receptor beta chains from a single sample sequenced in a study of shared clonotypes between healthy human individuals. CD45RO-negative, CCR7-selected cells formed the naive CD8 fraction, which excluded terminally differentiated effector memory CD45RA+ cells. Profiling relied on immunoSEQ multiplex PCR, and the TCRdb table lists in-frame clones only, not all of them. This sample has about 2,200,000 clones; about 92% occur once, and the top ten carry 1.7%. Sequenced sample: naive CD8+ T cells from PBMCs. These receptors were collected from a man aged 18 to 30 in good health. Some clones in this sample may be carry-over from other donors' samples.

Only one count was recorded for this clone. The chain links TRBV28 to TRBJ1-3; D is unclear. V lost 8 bases and J 1 base, leaving 3 bases between the germline ends. Germline V gene lookup returns CDR1 MDHEN and CDR2 SYDVKM. The CDR3 has 11 amino acids. CDR3: CASPSGNTIYF. The CDR3 DNA sequence: TGTGCCAGCCCGTCTGGAAACACCATATATTTT.

This chain uses TRBV27 with TRBJ2-2; tentatively, D is TRBD1 or TRBD2 (5 bases each). V was pared by 1 base and J by 6 bases, with 6 bases between. The CDR3 has 13 amino acids. Germline V gives CDR1 MNHEY, CDR2 SMNVEV (reference sequence). The CDR3 DNA sequence: TGTGCCAGCAGTTTATGGGGGTCCGGGGAGCTGTTTTTT. Translating gives CASSLWGSGELFF.

V is TRBV7-9 and J is TRBJ2-1; 11 bases are shared with TRBD2. The CDR3 spans 16 residues. The ends lost 6 bases at V and 8 bases at J; junction bases unmatched: 12. Per germline, CDR1 SEHNR and CDR2 FQNEAQ (reference sequence). The CDR3 here is CASSLNPGLAADEQFF. The CDR3 DNA reads TGTGCCAGCAGTTTGAACCCGGGACTAGCGGCGGATGAGCAGTTCTTC.

This chain connects TRBV4-2 to TRBJ1-2; D unclear. The CDR3 runs to 15 residues. Germline loops: CDR1 LGHNA, CDR2 YNFKEQ. V lost 1 base and J 8 bases, leaving 17 bases between the germline ends. CDR3 in amino acids: CASSQVRAGLEGYTF. CDR3 bases: TGTGCCAGCAGCCAAGTCCGGGCAGGACTCGAAGGCTACACCTTC.

The gene calls are TRBV19 and TRBJ2-1; TRBD2 matches at 12 bases. Per the germline V gene, CDR1 is LNHDA and CDR2 is SQIVND (reference sequence). The CDR3 sequence is 14 residues long. V was clipped by 7 bases and J by 4 bases; unmatched bases: 2. The CDR3 nucleotides read TGTGCCAGTACCGGGACTAGCGGGTACAATGAGCAGTTCTTC. This codes for CASTGTSGYNEQFF. The whole variable domain, remainder taken from reference TRBV19 and TRBJ2-1, is DGGITQSPKYLFRKEGQNVTLSCEQNLNHDAMYWYRQDPGQGLRLIYYSQIVNDFQKGDIAEGYSVSREKKESFPLTVTSAQKNPTAFYLCASTGTSGYNEQFFGPGTRLTVL.

V is TRBV5-1 and J is TRBJ2-2; D is uncertain. This CDR3 region has 12 residues. Germline assignment: CDR1 SGHRS and CDR2 YFSETQ. Trimming left V 4 bases short and J 5 bases short, with 6 bases between. The CDR3 DNA is TGCGCCAGCAGCACCGATACCGGGGAGCTGTTTTTT. Translated, it gives CASSTDTGELFF.

The rearrangement uses TRBV29-1 and TRBJ1-2; D is possibly TRBD1 (6 bases). Germline CDR1 and CDR2: SQVTM and ANQGSEA. V was trimmed by 4 bases and J by 8 bases, leaving 11 bases between them. The CDR3 spans 11 residues. CDR3 region: CSVAGAGGYTF. CDR3 nucleotide sequence: TGCAGCGTTGCAGGGGCGGGAGGCTACACCTTC.

The V gene is TRBV7-8, the J gene TRBJ2-5; TRBD2 matches at 8 bases. V shed 5 bases, J shed 1 base, and the junction held 3 bases outside the gene matches. Germline V gives CDR1 SGHVS, CDR2 FQNEAQ. There are 14 residues in the CDR3. CDR3 sequence: CASSKTSVQETQYF. CDR3 coding DNA: TGTGCCAGCAGCAAGACTAGCGTCCAAGAGACCCAGTACTTC.

Notes on this clone: Other DNA sequences from this sample encode an identical CDR3 as well. V and J are TRBV5-6 and TRBJ1-3; D is uncertain. The CDR3 length is 11 residues. Germline V CDR1 and CDR2: SGHDT, YYEEEE. V was trimmed by 3 bases and J by 2 bases, leaving 0 bases between them. The CDR3 coding sequence is TGTGCCAGCAGCTCTGGAAACACCATATATTTT. Protein product: CASSSGNTIYF. Full variable domain (missing parts from reference TRBV5-6 and TRBJ1-3): DAGVTQSPTHLIKTRGQQVTLRCSPKSGHDTVSWYQQALGQGPQFIFQYYEEEERQRGNFPDRFSGHQFPNYSSELNVNALLLGDSALYLCASSSGNTIYFGEGSWLTVV.

This clone was counted once. This chain uses TRBV27 with TRBJ2-1; possibly TRBD2 for D (11 bases). CDR1 is MNHEY and CDR2 is SMNVEV in the germline V gene (reference sequence). CDR3 size: 19 residues. V gave up 7 bases and J gave up 7 bases, with 32 bases separating them. The CDR3 protein is CASTRDRGVAGGPRNEQFF. DNA for the CDR3: TGTGCCAGCACCCGGGACAGGGGCGTAGCGGGAGGGCCGAGGAATGAGCAGTTCTTC.

The chain has TRBV7-6 and TRBJ1-3, with D unclear. V dropped 0 bases and J dropped 1 base, with 13 bases sitting between them. Germline lookup yields CDR1 SGHVS and CDR2 FNYEAQ. The CDR3 runs 17 residues. The CDR3 sequence is CASSLAIRPGSGNTIYF. CDR3 coding DNA: TGTGCCAGCAGCTTAGCGATACGGCCAGGATCTGGAAACACCATATATTTT.

This CDR3 reads CASSLAGPQEKLFF. DNA of the CDR3: TGTGCCAGCAGCTTAGCGGGGCCGCAGGAAAAACTGTTTTTT. This chain links TRBV11-2 with TRBJ1-4; tentatively, D is TRBD1 (5 bases). The CDR3 length is 14 residues. Deletions cut 1 base from V and 8 bases from J, with 11 bases between. The germline CDR1 and CDR2 sequences are SGHAT and FQNNGV.

The genes are TRBV7-9 and TRBJ2-4, with TRBD2 matching over 11 bases. The CDR3 is 15 amino acids. V was clipped by 1 base and J by 7 bases; unmatched bases: 3. Germline-derived CDR1 and CDR2 are SEHNR and FQNEAQ (reference sequence). The CDR3 region is CASSLGLAGRNIQYF. The CDR3 region has the DNA TGTGCCAGCAGCTTAGGACTAGCGGGAAGGAACATTCAGTACTTC. Combining the CDR3 with reference TRBV7-9 and TRBJ2-4 gives the whole variable domain DTGVSQNPRHKITKRGQNVTFRCDPISEHNRLYWYRQTLGQGPEFLTYFQNEAQLEKSRLLSDRFSAERPKGSFSTLEIQRTEQGDSAMYLCASSLGLAGRNIQYFGAGTRLSVL.

The chain has TRBV27 and TRBJ1-1; D remains unclear. This CDR3 region has 14 residues. The ends were cut back, 6 bases at V and 1 base at J, with 12 bases in the middle. Germline CDR1 MNHEY, CDR2 SMNVEV (reference sequence). Written as DNA, the CDR3 is TGTGCCAGCAGCGAACTACTCCCGAACACTGAAGCTTTCTTT. Residues: CASSELLPNTEAFF.

This chain connects TRBV7-3 to TRBJ2-2; 13 positions match TRBD2. V gave up 1 base and J gave up 5 bases; unmatched junction bases: 7. This CDR3 has 18 amino acids. Germline CDR1 SGHTA, CDR2 FQGTGA. The CDR3, as DNA: TGTGCCAGCAGCTTAATAGGACTAGCGGGAGAAGGGACCGGGGAGCTGTTTTTT. Its protein product is CASSLIGLAGEGTGELFF.

The genes are TRBV18 and TRBJ2-5, with 8 nucleotides matching TRBD1. Trimming cost V 3 bases and J 5 bases; bases outside gene matches: 8. Per germline, CDR1 KGHSH and CDR2 LQKENI. This CDR3 has 15 residues. CDR3 DNA: TGTGCCAGCTCACCGGACAGGGTGAGGGTTGAGACCCAGTACTTC. The encoded protein is CASSPDRVRVETQYF.

This chain links TRBV5-4 with TRBJ2-1; 13 bases are a match to TRBD2. Germline loops: CDR1 SGHNT, CDR2 YYREEE (reference sequence). Trimming removed 2 bases from V and 6 bases from J; junction bases left unmatched: 8. CDR3 length equals 17 residues. The DNA for the CDR3 is TGTGCCAGCAGCTTTCCCGGGAGGACTAGCGGGAGCAATGAGCAGTTCTTC. Its translation: CASSFPGRTSGSNEQFF.

The chain joins TRBV10-3 to TRBJ2-7; D gene uncertain. The CDR3 is 14 residues long. The ends were cut back, 3 bases at V and 5 bases at J, with 14 bases in the middle. Germline V gene data show CDR1 as ENHRY and CDR2 as SYGVKD. The chain's CDR3 is CAISEVGRTHEQYF. DNA of the CDR3: TGTGCCATCAGTGAAGTAGGTAGGACCCACGAGCAGTACTTC.

For this clone: The sample has other DNA sequences that encode this CDR3 too. The chain is built from TRBV2 and TRBJ1-1; tentative D call: TRBD1 (6 bases). Germline V gives CDR1 SNHLY, CDR2 FYNNEI. V was trimmed by 4 bases and J by 5 bases, leaving 11 bases between them. The CDR3 has 13 amino acids. DNA for the CDR3: TGTGCCAGCAGTGGCACAGGGCGGACTGAAGCTTTCTTT. This gives the protein CASSGTGRTEAFF.

V usage is TRBV2 and J usage is TRBJ2-3; TRBD1 aligns across 8 bases. Germline V gene sequence: CDR1 SNHLY, CDR2 FYNNEI. This CDR3 contains 16 residues. V gave up 3 bases and J gave up 5 bases; unmatched junction bases: 10. CDR3 amino acids: CASSDPGGVPGDTQYF. The CDR3 nucleotides read TGTGCCAGCAGTGACCCAGGGGGCGTCCCGGGAGATACGCAGTATTTT.

A note on this clone: The junction and the germline gene differ at one end; a read error may be behind it. The chain has TRBV9 and TRBJ1-2; 9 positions agree with TRBD1. Germline loops: CDR1 SGDLS, CDR2 YYNGEE. This CDR3 region has 14 residues. The chain's CDR3 is CASTVQGANYGYTF. In nucleotides, the CDR3 is TGTGCCAGCACCGTACAGGGGGCAAACTATGGCTACACCTTC.

The J gene is TRBJ2-7, the V gene TRBV5-7; D gene unclear. TRBV5-7 is an open reading frame, and its role is uncertain. This CDR3 comprises 17 residues. V lost 0 bases, J lost 2 bases, and 18 bases lay in between. The CDR3 nucleotides are TGTGCCAGCAGCTTGGGGGCTATATCAGTAAGCCCCTACGAGCAGTACTTC. Translation gives CASSLGAISVSPYEQYF.

V usage is TRBV4-3 and J usage is TRBJ2-2; D gene unclear. With 1 base removed from V and 3 bases from J, the gap between germline ends came to 9 bases. Germline assignment: CDR1 LGHNA and CDR2 YSLEER. This CDR3 is 15 amino acids long. CDR3 in amino acids: CASSQGVGDTGELFF. In DNA form, the CDR3 reads TGCGCCAGCAGCCAAGGGGTAGGAGACACCGGGGAGCTGTTTTTT.